Here is one T cell receptor (beta chain) with its context. What antigen it recognizes has not been identified. Base qualities were left out, and no much larger clone turns up one base away. This sample stems from a study of blood T cell repertoires in COVID-19 (TCRdb year 2020). For context, the study as a whole: The collaborator samples originated in the United States, Italy and Spain and spanned the acute and convalescent phases of COVID-19. Where HLA class I and class II types were available, the types were taken from metadata supplied by the sample provider, not from assay-based typing. The repertoires were made available in a free public database intended to serve as a resource for research on the immune response to SARS-CoV-2. The prospective study material was composed of cDNA or gDNA derived from T cells, B-cell-depleted T cells, or PBMCs. Samples were obtained from the ongoing ImmuneRACE study (first 160 participants) and from 1,200 or so subjects provided by 6 global collaborators. Sample metadata almost always included a de-identified subject ID, COVID-19 status, age in years and sex. Deeply sampled blood TCRbeta repertoires from subjects exposed to, actively infected with, or recovered from COVID-19 were included in the dataset. Summary of the overall study and its limitations: The quantity of clinical and demographic metadata differed by source and by participant and was supplied without curation.

The CDR3 measures 20 amino acids from cysteine to phenylalanine. The CDR3 DNA has 60 bases and is translated from base 1. Participants in the prospective study were enrolled through a virtual design, were aged roughly 18 to 90 years, and lived in under 25 United States geographic areas. To assign participants to cohorts, the prospective study relied on clinical history that participants themselves reported in a screening survey and a study questionnaire. Recovered participants in ImmuneRACE Cohort 3 were defined by two consecutive negative NP/OP PCR tests, clearance by a healthcare professional, or resolution of symptoms. In the prospective study, mobile phlebotomists collected whole blood, serum and a nasopharyngeal or oropharyngeal swab from each participant. Prospective study participants could optionally give additional blood draws and questionnaires over an approximately 2-month period. Before DNA extraction, blood samples from the prospective study were shipped at room temperature or frozen.

The immunoSEQ Assay, a bias-controlled multiplex PCR, was used to amplify TCRbeta CDR3 regions from genomic DNA. In the paper's pipeline: The number of nucleated cells in each sample was estimated from the amplification of reference gene primers within the assay. To quantify the absolute abundance of each unique TCRbeta CDR3 rearrangement, sequence reads were collapsed and filtered. Productive Simpson clonality was computed per sample as the square root of Simpson's diversity index over productive rearrangements. As stored in TCRdb, this immuneACCESS dataset retains in-frame rearrangements with V and J assigned. A fraction of the clones does not appear; measured against another copy, unresolved V genes explain less than half of the discrepancy, and the remainder lacks a known reason. That table furnishes V, J and clone size, whereas the DNA furnished D and trimming. This sample is represented by about 480,000 clones; more than 75% of them were singletons. The ten largest clones represent about 1.7% of the sample.

The rearranged segments are TRBV21-1 and TRBJ2-5; TRBD2 is the table's D call and was not checked against the DNA. TRBV21-1 is tagged as a pseudogene. The origin of this receptor is a woman aged 40 to 50 who had recovered from COVID-19. Sequencing was performed on PBMCs or T cells enriched from blood (not recorded which). The DNA reads as follows: TGTGCCAGCAGCAAAGCTCTGGTGGGACTAGCGGGAACAGGGATAGAGACCCAGTACTTC. Translated, this is CASSKALVGLAGTGIETQYF.